This T cell receptor (beta chain) was identified in a study of OX40 agonist ivuxolimab in advanced cancers. Study-wide points: Antigen targets of the expanded peripheral T cells went undetermined. Low normalized T-cell clonal expansion was additionally recorded for some nonresponders.

A note on this clone: Its matching antigen is unknown.

Some clones are missing from TCRdb's copy, which holds only in-frame ones; the method was immunoSEQ multiplex PCR. Of around 40,000 clones listed, around 87% are singletons. V lost 4 bases, J lost 7 bases, and 19 bases lay in between. This CDR3 comprises 15 residues. Germline V gene sequence: CDR1 SGHRS, CDR2 YFSETQ. The receptor was derived from an adult with an advanced solid tumor such as melanoma, head and neck, liver or kidney cancer. This specimen consisted of CD4+ or CD8+ T cells sorted from blood, obtained in a trial of the OX40 agonist ivuxolimab. The chain couples TRBV5-1 to TRBJ2-3; D is possibly TRBD2 (6 bases). The CDR3 spells CASSLSGDPQYTQYF. CDR3 bases: TGCGCCAGCAGCCTTAGCGGAGACCCACAATATACGCAGTATTTT.